The source of this T cell receptor (beta chain) is a study of cytotoxic CD8 clonotypes in ibrutinib-treated CLL. In the study overall: An average of around 250,000 productive templates and 80,000 to 100,000 productive rearrangements was obtained per sample. Study-wide points: T-cell clonality at baseline went above that of age-matched healthy donors and rose and fell with circulating CD8+ T-cell counts. Sampling times differed between sustained-remission and progressing patients.

This table comes from immunoSEQ multiplex PCR, and its TCRdb copy is limited to in-frame clones, with some not included. The repertoire holds about 130,000 clones, 80% to 90% seen once, with 3.3% in the top ten. Deletions cut 4 bases from V and 6 bases from J, with 18 bases between. The CDR3 has 15 residues. The germline V gene has CDR1 SGHVS and CDR2 FNYEAQ. Details on this clone: Antigen specificity is unknown.

The material sequenced was PBMCs, taken after 24 months of ibrutinib treatment. This clonotype was obtained from a human donor with chronic lymphocytic leukemia. The chain carries TRBV7-6 and TRBJ1-1; D unresolved. Here the CDR3 DNA reads TGTGCCAGCAGCTCCGGGGTCTCAGGTGAAGCTGAAGCTTTCTTT. The encoded protein is CASSSGVSGEAEAFF.